The entry that follows covers one T cell receptor (beta chain) sequence. The CDR3 totals 14 residues. The V gene's germline CDR1 is SGHNT and CDR2 YENEEA. The J segment lost 7 bases and the V segment lost 5 bases, leaving 4 bases of the junction unmatched. This specimen comes from a study of read filtering for tumor transcriptome and immune sequencing. The wider study: Among patients, some 17 were male and approximately 15 female, aged about 47 to 85 (mean approximately 62). IR-seq gave about 3.5 to 11 million TCR reads per sample; RNA-seq gave roughly 80 to 1,300.

Molecular barcoded adaptors covering alpha/delta and beta/gamma chains were used on around 400 ng RNA. TCRdb analysed the reads with MiXCR anew, one entry per CDR3 protein. The top ten clones hold 11% to 15% of a sample with approximately 61,000 distinct CDR3 sequences, roughly 19% of them seen once. V usage is TRBV11-3 and J usage is TRBJ1-4, with 10 positions matching TRBD1. This TCR was recovered from a donor aged 40 or older with multiple myeloma. The specimen was a population of CD138-negative cells sorted from bone marrow. The chain's CDR3 is CASSPGQGFEKLFF. CDR3 in DNA: TGTGCCAGCAGCCCGGGACAGGGGTTTGAAAAACTGTTTTTT.